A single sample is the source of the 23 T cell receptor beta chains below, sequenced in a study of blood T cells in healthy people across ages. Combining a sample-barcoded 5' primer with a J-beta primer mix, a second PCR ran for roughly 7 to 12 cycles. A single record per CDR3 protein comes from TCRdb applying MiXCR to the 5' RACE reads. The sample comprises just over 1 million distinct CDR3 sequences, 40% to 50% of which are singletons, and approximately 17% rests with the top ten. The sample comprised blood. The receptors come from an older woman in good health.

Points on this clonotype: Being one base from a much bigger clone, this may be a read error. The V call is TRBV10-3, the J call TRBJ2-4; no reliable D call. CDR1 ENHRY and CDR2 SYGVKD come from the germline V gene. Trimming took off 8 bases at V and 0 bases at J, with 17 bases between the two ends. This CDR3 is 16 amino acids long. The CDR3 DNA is TGTGCCATCGCCCCAGCAGATACCTTAGCCAAAAACATTCAGTACTTC. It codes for CAIAPADTLAKNIQYF.

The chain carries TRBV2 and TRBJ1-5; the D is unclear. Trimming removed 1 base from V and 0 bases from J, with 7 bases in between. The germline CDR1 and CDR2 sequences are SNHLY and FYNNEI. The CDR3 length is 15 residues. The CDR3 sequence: CASSEGSPSNQPQHF. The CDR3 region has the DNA TGTGCCAGCAGTGAAGGCAGCCCTAGCAATCAGCCCCAGCATTTT.

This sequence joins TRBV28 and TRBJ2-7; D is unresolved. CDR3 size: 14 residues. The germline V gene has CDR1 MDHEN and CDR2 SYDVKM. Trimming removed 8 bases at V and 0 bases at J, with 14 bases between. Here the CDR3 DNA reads TGTGCCAGCTGTTCGCCGCAGAGCTCCTACGAGCAGTACTTC. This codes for CASCSPQSSYEQYF.

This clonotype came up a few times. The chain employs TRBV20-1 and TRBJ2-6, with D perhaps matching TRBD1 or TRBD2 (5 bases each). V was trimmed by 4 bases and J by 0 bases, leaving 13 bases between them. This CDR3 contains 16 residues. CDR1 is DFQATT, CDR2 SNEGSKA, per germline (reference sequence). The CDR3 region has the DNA TGCAGTGCTACCGTGGGTGGGGGCTCTGGGGCCAACGTCCTGACTTTC. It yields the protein CSATVGGGSGANVLTF.

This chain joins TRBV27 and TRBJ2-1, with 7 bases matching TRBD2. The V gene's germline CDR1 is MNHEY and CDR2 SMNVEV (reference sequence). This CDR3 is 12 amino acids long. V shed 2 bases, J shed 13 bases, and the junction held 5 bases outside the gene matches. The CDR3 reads CASSLSGETQFF. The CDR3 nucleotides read TGTGCCAGCAGTTTAAGCGGGGAGACCCAGTTCTTC.

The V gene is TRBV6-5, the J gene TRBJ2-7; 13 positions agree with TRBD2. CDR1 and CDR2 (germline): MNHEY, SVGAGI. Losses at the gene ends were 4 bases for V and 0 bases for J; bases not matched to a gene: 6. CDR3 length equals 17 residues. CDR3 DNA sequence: TGTGCCAGCAGTTCCGGGACTAGCGGGATACTCTCCTACGAGCAGTACTTC. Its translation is CASSSGTSGILSYEQYF.

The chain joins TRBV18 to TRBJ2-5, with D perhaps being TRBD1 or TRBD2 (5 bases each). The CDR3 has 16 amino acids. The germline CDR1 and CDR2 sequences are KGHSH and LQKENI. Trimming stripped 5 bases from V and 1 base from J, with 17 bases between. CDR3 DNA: TGTGCCAGCTCAAGATCCGGGACCGACTCCCAAGAGACCCAGTACTTC. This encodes CASSRSGTDSQETQYF.

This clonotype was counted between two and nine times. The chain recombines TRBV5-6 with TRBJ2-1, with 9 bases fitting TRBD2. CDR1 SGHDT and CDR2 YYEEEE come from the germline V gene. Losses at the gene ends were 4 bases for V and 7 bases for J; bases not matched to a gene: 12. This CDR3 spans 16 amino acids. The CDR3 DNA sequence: TGTGCCAGCAGCCCAGCCGGGACGAGCGGGGGGAATGAGCAGTTCTTC. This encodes CASSPAGTSGGNEQFF.

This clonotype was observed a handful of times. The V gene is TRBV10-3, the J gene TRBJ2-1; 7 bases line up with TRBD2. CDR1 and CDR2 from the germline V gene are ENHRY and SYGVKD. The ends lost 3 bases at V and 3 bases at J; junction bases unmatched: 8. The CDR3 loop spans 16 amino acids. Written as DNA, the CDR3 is TGTGCCATCAGTGACCCGGGGAGGGATCACTACAATGAGCAGTTCTTC. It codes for CAISDPGRDHYNEQFF.

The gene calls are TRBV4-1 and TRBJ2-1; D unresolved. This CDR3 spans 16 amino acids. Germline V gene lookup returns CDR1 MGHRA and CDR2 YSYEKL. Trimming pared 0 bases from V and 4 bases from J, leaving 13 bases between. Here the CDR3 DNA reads TGCGCCAGCAGCCAAGATCCACAGAATACTTACAATGAGCAGTTCTTC. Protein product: CASSQDPQNTYNEQFF.

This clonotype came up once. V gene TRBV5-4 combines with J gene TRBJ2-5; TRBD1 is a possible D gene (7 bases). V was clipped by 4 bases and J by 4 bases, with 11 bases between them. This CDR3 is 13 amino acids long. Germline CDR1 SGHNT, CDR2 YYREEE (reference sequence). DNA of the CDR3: TGTGCCAGCAGCGGGGGGACAGTAGAGACCCAGTACTTC. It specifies CASSGGTVETQYF. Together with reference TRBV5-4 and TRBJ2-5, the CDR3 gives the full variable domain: ETGVTQSPTHLIKTRGQQVTLRCSSQSGHNTVSWYQQALGQGPQFIFQYYREEENGRGNFPPRFSGLQFPNYSSELNVNALELDDSALYLCASSGGTVETQYFGPGTRLLVL.

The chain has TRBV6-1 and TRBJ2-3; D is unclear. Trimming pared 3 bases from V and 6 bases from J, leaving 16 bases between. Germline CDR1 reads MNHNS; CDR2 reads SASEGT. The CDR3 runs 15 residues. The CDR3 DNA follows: TGTGCCAGCAGTGATCATACCGGGCCCACCGATACGCAGTATTTT. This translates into CASSDHTGPTDTQYF.

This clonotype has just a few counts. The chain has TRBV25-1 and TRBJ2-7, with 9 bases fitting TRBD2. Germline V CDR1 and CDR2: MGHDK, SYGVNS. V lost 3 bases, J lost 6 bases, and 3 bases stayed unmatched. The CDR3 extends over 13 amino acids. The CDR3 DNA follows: TGTGCCAGCAGTGATATAGCGGGAGCCGAGCAGTACTTC. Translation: CASSDIAGAEQYF.

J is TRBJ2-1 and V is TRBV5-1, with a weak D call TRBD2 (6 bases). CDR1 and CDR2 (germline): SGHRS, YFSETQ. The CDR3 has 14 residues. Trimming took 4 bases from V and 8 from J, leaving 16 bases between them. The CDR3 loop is CASSALGGGDEQFF. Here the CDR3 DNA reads TGCGCCAGCAGCGCCCTGGGGGGTGGCGATGAGCAGTTCTTC.

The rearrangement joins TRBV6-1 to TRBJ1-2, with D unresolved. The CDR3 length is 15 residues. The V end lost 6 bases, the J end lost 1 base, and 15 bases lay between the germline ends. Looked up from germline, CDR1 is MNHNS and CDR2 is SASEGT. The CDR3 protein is CASSLSRENNYGYTF. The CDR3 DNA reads TGTGCCAGCAGCCTTAGTCGCGAGAATAACTATGGCTACACCTTC.

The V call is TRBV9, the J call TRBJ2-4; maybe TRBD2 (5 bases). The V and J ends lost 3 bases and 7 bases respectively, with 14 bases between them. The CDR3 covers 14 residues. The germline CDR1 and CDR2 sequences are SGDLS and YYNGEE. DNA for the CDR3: TGTGCCAGCAGCGCAGATATTAGGGAGAACATTCAGTACTTC. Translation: CASSADIRENIQYF.

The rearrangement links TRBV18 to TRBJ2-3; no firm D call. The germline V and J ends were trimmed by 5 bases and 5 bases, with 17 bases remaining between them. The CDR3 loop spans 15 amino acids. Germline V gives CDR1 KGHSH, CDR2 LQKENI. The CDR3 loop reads CASSTVISAGDTQYF. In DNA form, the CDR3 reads TGTGCCAGCTCAACAGTGATTTCCGCAGGAGATACGCAGTATTTT.

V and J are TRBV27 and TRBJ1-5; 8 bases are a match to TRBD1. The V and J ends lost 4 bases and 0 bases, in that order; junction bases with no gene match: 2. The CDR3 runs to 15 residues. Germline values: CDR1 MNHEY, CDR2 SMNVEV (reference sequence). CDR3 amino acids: CASSWTGFSNQPQHF. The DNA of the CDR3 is TGTGCCAGCAGTTGGACAGGGTTTAGCAATCAGCCCCAGCATTTT.

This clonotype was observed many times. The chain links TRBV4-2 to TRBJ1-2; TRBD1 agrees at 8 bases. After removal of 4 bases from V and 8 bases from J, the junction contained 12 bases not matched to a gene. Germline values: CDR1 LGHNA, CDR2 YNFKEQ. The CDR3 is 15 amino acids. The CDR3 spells CASSPGTGEKGGYTF. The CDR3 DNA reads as TGTGCCAGCAGCCCCGGGACAGGTGAAAAGGGCGGCTACACCTTC.

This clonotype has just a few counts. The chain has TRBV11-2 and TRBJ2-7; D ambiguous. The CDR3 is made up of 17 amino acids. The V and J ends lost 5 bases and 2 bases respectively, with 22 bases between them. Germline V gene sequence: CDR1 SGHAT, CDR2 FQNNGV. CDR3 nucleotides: TGTGCCAGCAGCCCTATCCCCATATCGCTCTCGCCCTACGAGCAGTACTTC. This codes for CASSPIPISLSPYEQYF.

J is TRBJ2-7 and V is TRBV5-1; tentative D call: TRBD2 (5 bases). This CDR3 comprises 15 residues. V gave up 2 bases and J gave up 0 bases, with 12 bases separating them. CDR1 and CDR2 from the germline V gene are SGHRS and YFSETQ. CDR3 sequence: CASSFWTPDSYEQYF. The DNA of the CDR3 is TGCGCCAGCAGCTTTTGGACTCCTGACTCCTACGAGCAGTACTTC.

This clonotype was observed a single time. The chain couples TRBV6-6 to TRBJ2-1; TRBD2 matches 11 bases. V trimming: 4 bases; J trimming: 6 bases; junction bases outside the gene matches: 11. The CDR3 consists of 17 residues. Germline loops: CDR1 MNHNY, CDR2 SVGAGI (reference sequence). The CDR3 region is CASSSLGSGRGGNEQFF. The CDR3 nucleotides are TGTGCCAGCAGTTCCCTTGGTAGCGGGAGGGGGGGCAATGAGCAGTTCTTC.

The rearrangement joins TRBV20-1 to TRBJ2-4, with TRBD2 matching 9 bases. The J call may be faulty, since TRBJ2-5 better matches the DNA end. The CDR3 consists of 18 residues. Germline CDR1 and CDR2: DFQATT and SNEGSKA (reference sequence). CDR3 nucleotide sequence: TGCAGTGCGGGGGGACTAGCTCCCTTAGCGGGGAGACTTGAGACCCAGTACTTC. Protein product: CSAGGLAPLAGRLETQYF.